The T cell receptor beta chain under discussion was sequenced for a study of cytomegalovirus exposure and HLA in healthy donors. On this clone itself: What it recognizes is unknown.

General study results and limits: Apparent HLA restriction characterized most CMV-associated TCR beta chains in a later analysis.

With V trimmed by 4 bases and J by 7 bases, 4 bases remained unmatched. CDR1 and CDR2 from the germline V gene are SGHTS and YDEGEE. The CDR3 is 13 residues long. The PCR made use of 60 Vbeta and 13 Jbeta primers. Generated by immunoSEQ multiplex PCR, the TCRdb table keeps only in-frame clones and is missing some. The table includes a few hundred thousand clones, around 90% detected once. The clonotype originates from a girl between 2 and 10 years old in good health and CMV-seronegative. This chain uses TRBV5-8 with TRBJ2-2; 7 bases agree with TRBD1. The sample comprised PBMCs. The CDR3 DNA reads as TGTGCCAGCAGCCCGGGACAGATCGGGGAGCTGTTTTTT. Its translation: CASSPGQIGELFF.